This T cell receptor (beta chain) was recorded in a study of T-cell reconstitution after alpha-beta-depleted transplantation in children (TCRdb year 2016). Background on the whole study: T-cell immune reconstitution after TCRalphabeta/CD19-depleted allogeneic hematopoietic cell transplantation in children was quantitatively tracked in the study by means of TCR repertoire profiling.

From cysteine to phenylalanine, the CDR3 is 14 amino acids long. The entry retains the CDR3 DNA only, 42 bases that are in frame from base 1. From the germline V gene (reference sequence), CDR1 is MNHEY and CDR2 is SMNVEV. Cut back by 5 bases and 4 bases, the V and J ends lie 15 bases apart. The protocol used for the library was PCR. Sequencing used an Illumina HiSeq 2500. TCR libraries were prepared with molecular barcoding, using unique molecular identifiers to normalize TCRbeta repertoire quantification. TCRdb passed the public sequencing reads through fastp at Q25 and MiXCR, retaining productive beta sequences. Merged by CDR3 protein, the rows form single entries marked with the most common genes and DNA. The sample yields hundreds of thousands of distinct CDR3 sequences; around 18% were counted once. The top ten clones comprise about 3.1% of the sample. Worth noting for this clonotype: The specificity of this receptor is unknown. No base qualities exist here, and no much larger clone lies one base off it.

The clonotype originates from a human donor who donated a stem cell graft to a child with acute lymphoblastic leukemia. The V and J genes are TRBV27 and TRBJ2-7; the D region possibly corresponds to TRBD1 (6 bases align). This specimen consisted of PBMCs from the stem cell graft donor, obtained from the stem cell graft. The nucleotides are TGTGCCAGCAGTGAGGACAGCGGTGGATACGAGCAGTACTTC. Translated, it gives CASSEDSGGYEQYF.